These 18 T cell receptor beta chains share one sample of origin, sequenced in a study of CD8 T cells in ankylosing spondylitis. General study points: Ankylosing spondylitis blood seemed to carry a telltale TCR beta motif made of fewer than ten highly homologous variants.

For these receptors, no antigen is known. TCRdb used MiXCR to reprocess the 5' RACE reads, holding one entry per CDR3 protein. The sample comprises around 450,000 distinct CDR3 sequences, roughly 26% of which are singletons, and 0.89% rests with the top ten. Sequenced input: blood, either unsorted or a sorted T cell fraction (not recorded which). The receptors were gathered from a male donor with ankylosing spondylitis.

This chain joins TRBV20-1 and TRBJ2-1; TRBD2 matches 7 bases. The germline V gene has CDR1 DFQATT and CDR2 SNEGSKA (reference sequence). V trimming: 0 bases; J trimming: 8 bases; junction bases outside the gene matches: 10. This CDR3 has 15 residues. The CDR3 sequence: CSARDGGGSRHEQFF. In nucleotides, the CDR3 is TGCAGTGCTAGAGATGGTGGCGGGAGTAGGCATGAGCAGTTCTTC.

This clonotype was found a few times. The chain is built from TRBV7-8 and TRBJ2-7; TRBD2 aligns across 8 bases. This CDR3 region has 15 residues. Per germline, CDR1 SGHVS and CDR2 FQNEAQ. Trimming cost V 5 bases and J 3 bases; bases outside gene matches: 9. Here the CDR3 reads CASSPGTSLLYEQYV. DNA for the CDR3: TGTGCCAGCAGCCCCGGGACTAGTCTCCTCTACGAGCAGTACGTC.

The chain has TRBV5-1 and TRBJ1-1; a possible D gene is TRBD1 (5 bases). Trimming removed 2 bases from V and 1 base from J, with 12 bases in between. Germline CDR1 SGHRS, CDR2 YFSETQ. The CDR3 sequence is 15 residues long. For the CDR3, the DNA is TGCGCCAGCAGCTTATCGGGACGGACGAACACTGAAGCTTTCTTT. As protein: CASSLSGRTNTEAFF.

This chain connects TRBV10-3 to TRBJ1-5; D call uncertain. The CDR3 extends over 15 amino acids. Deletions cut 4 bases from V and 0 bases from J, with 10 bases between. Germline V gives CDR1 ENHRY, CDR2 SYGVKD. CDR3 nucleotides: TGTGCCATCAGTGGACCAGGAGATAGCAATCAGCCCCAGCATTTT. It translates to CAISGPGDSNQPQHF.

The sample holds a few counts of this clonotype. The CDR3 region has the DNA TGTGCCACCCGGGGGGGTGAGGCCTACGAGCAGTACGTC. This translates into CATRGGEAYEQYV. This chain links TRBV6-6 with TRBJ2-7, with 8 bases lining up with TRBD2. CDR1 MNHNY and CDR2 SVGAGI come from the germline V gene (reference sequence). Trimming took 10 bases from V and 2 from J; bases not matched to a gene: 7. The CDR3 has 13 amino acids.

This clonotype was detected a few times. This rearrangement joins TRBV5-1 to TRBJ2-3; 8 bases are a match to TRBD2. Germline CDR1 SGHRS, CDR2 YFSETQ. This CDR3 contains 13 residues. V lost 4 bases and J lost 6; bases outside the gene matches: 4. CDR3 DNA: TGCGCCAGCAGCACGACTAGCGTGGATACGCAGTATTTT. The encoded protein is CASSTTSVDTQYF.

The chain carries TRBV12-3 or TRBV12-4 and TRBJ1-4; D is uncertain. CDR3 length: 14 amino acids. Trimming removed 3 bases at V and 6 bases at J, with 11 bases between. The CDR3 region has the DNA TGTGCCAGCAGTTTGAGCAGCGTACATGAAAAACTGTTTTTT. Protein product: CASSLSSVHEKLFF.

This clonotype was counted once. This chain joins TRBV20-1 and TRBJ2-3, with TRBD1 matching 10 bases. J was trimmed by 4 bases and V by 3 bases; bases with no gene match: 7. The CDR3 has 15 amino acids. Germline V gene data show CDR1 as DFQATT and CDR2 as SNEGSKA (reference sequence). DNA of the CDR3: TGCAGTGCTAGTAGGGGACAGGGGTTCGCAGATACGCAGTATTTT. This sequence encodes CSASRGQGFADTQYF.

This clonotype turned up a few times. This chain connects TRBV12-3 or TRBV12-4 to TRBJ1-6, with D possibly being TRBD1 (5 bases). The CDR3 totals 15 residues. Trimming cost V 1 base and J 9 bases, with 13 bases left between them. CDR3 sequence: CASSLVQGVVSPLHF. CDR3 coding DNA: TGTGCCAGCAGTTTAGTCCAGGGAGTGGTTTCACCCCTCCACTTT.

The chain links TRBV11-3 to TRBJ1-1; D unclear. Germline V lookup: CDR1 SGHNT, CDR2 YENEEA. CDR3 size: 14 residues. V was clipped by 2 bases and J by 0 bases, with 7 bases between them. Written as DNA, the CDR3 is TGTGCCAGCAGCTTAATTAGTTTGAACACTGAAGCTTTCTTT. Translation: CASSLISLNTEAFF.

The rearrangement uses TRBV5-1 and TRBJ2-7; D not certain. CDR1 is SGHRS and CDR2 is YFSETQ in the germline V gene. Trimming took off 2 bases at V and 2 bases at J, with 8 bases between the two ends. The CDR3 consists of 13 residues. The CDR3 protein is CASSFPETYEQYF. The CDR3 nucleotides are TGCGCCAGCAGCTTCCCGGAGACCTACGAGCAGTACTTC.

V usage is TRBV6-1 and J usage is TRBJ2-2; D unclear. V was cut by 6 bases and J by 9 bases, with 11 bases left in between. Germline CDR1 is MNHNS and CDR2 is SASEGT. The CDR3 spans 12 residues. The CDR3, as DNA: TGTGCCAGCAGCCCCGATTTTCGGGAGCTGTTTTTT. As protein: CASSPDFRELFF.

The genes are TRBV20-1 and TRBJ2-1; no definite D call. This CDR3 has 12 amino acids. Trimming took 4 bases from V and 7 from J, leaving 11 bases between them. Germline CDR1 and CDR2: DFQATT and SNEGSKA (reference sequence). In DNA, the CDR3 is TGCAGTGCTAAGGGTCCCCTGAATGAGCAGTTCTTC. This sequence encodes CSAKGPLNEQFF.

The CDR3: CAWSSGYQETQYF. CDR3 nucleotides: TGTGCCTGGAGTTCGGGGTACCAAGAGACCCAGTACTTC. The chain joins TRBV30 to TRBJ2-5; a possible D gene is TRBD2 (5 bases). CDR3 length: 13 residues. The germline V and J ends were trimmed by 2 bases and 0 bases, with 7 bases remaining between them. CDR1 is GTSNPN, CDR2 SVGIG, per germline (reference sequence).

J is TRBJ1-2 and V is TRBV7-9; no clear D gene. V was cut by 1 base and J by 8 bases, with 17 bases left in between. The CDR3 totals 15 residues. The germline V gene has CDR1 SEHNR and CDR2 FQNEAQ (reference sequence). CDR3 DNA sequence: TGTGCCAGCAGCTTAGGTTCGGACGGAGGAGGAGGCTACACCTTC. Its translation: CASSLGSDGGGGYTF.

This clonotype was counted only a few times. The CDR3 loop reads CASSSGQGFETQYF. CDR3 DNA: TGTGCCAGCAGCTCGGGACAGGGCTTCGAGACCCAGTACTTC. The genes are TRBV7-9 and TRBJ2-5; 9 nucleotides match TRBD1. This CDR3 has 14 residues. V was pared by 4 bases and J by 5 bases, with 5 bases of the junction left unmatched. Looked up from germline, CDR1 is SEHNR and CDR2 is FQNEAQ (reference sequence).

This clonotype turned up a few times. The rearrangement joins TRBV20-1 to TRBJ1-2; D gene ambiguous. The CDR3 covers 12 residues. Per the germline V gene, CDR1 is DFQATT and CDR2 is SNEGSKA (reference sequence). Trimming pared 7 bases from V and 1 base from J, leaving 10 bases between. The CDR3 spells CSVGSYNYGYTF. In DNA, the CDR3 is TGCAGTGTGGGATCGTATAACTATGGCTACACCTTC.

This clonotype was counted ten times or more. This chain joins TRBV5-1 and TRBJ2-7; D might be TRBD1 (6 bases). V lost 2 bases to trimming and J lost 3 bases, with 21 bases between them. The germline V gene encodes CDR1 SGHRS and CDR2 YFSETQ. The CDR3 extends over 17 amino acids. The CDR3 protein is CASSFSGAGDAFYEQYF. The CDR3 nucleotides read TGCGCCAGCAGCTTTAGTGGGGCAGGGGACGCTTTCTACGAGCAGTACTTC.